These T cell receptor beta chains were read from a single sample in a study of CXCR3-negative and CXCR3-positive naive CD8 T cells. TCRdb derives one entry per CDR3 protein from the 5' RACE reads, leaving out DNA. Found here are roughly 130,000 distinct CDR3 sequences; the top ten clones hold about 0.62%. Sequenced material: naive CXCR3+ CD8+ T cells from blood. Receptors originate from a human donor in good health. Some clones in this sample may be carry-over from other donors' samples. The CDR3 runs from the conserved cysteine through the conserved F or W.

V gene	J gene	CDR3 protein
TRBV9	TRBJ2-2	CASSVETASGELFF
TRBV5-1	TRBJ2-7	CASSHGQDSYEQYF
TRBV25-1	TRBJ2-5	CASSEIETQYF
TRBV7-6	TRBJ2-1	CASSSTGGVYNEQFF
TRBV29-1	TRBJ2-7	CSVEGQYEQYF
TRBV29-1	TRBJ2-1	CSVEASGRTSYNEQFF
TRBV5-5	TRBJ2-3	CASSLARWVGGRVTDTQYF
TRBV4-3	TRBJ1-1	CASSQDSVNTEAFF
TRBV4-1	TRBJ1-1	CASTKLAMNTEAFF
TRBV28	TRBJ1-2	CASSSTGWGYGYTF
TRBV20-1	TRBJ2-2	CSAREGGGNTGELFF
TRBV7-9	TRBJ2-5	CASSLFLGGLRTQETQYF
TRBV7-9	TRBJ2-7	CASSAVGQAAASYEQYF
TRBV14	TRBJ1-1	CASSHLTGTMNTEAFF
TRBV7-9	TRBJ2-6	CASSLQAGGANVLTF
TRBV14	TRBJ2-1	CASSQGRSSYNEQFF